This TCR beta chain originates from a study of blood T cell repertoires in COVID-19. On the study more broadly: The analysed material was cDNA or gDNA that came from T cells, B-cell-depleted T cells, or PBMCs.

CDR1 is SGHRS, CDR2 YFSETQ, per germline. V was clipped by 2 bases and J by 4 bases; unmatched bases: 5. This CDR3 comprises 17 residues. Enrolment of Seattle patients took place during active infection, and they were followed longitudinally. As originally analysed: Reference gene primer amplification yielded estimated nucleated cell counts. Profiled with immunoSEQ multiplex PCR; TCRdb holds only in-frame clones, not every one. For V, J and clone size, that table is used; D and trimming come from the DNA. The table records 150,000 to 200,000 clones, just under 90% of them present only once. The receptor was isolated from a woman in her sixties or seventies with COVID-19, enrolled during active disease. The sequencing sample was made of peripheral blood. The J gene is TRBJ2-3, the V gene TRBV5-1; 15 positions agree with TRBD2. CDR3 coding DNA: TGCGCCAGCAGCTTCAGGACTAGCGGGAGGGGCGCAGATACGCAGTATTTT. It is translated as CASSFRTSGRGADTQYF.